This T cell receptor (beta chain) was recorded in a study of CD8 T cells in Susac syndrome. With 7 bases removed from V and 0 bases from J, the gap between germline ends came to 13 bases. Looked up from germline, CDR1 is MDHEN and CDR2 is SYDVKM. The CDR3 loop spans 14 amino acids. Reverse transcription of roughly 0.5 to 1 ug RNA was carried out with random hexamers. MiXCR, applied by TCRdb to the immunoSEQ multiplex PCR reads, yields one record per CDR3 protein. The table records some 170,000 distinct CDR3 sequences, approximately 95% of them present only once. The chain combines TRBV28 with TRBJ2-7; D might be TRBD1 or TRBD2, each matching 6 bases. The sample taken for sequencing was CD4+ T cells from PBMCs. The source is a human donor with multiple sclerosis. Here the CDR3 reads CASTGAGPSYEQYF. The CDR3 bases are TGTGCCAGCACGGGGGCCGGGCCCTCCTACGAGCAGTACTTC.